The 14 T cell receptor beta chains below all came from one sample that was sequenced in a study of cytomegalovirus exposure and HLA in healthy donors. 60 Vbeta and 13 Jbeta primers were used in PCR. Sequencing was performed with immunoSEQ multiplex PCR; in TCRdb, only in-frame clones are kept and a portion is missing. Altogether about 89,000 clones are present, around 85% being singletons, with the ten largest covering 6.5% to 9%. The material sequenced was PBMCs. The receptors here all came from a man in his forties in good health and CMV-seropositive.

This chain links TRBV9 with TRBJ2-2; D is perhaps TRBD2 (7 bases). This CDR3 has 18 amino acids. Trimming took off 3 bases at V and 1 base at J, with 19 bases between the two ends. The germline V gene has CDR1 SGDLS and CDR2 YYNGEE. In DNA, the CDR3 is TGTGCCAGCAGCGAGCCTTGGGGGGGCGCTGGGAACACCGGGGAGCTGTTTTTT. Its translation is CASSEPWGGAGNTGELFF.

Notes on this clone: An end of the junction differs from the germline gene, which may be a read error. This chain joins TRBV5-1 and TRBJ1-6; 7 nucleotides agree with TRBD1. Germline CDR1 and CDR2: SGHRS and YFSETQ. The CDR3 is 16 amino acids. The CDR3: CASSLEAGGNNSSLHF. Written as DNA, the CDR3 is TGCGCCAGCAGCTTGGAGGCAGGGGGGAATAATTCATCCCTCCACTTT.

The chain is built from TRBV7-6 and TRBJ2-3; 7 positions match TRBD1. The V gene's germline CDR1 is SGHVS and CDR2 FNYEAQ. J lost 2 bases, V lost 0 bases, and 5 bases had no gene match. The CDR3 runs 16 residues. CDR3 residues: CASSLALGGHTDTQYF. The CDR3 DNA sequence: TGTGCCAGCAGCTTAGCGCTAGGGGGCCACACAGATACGCAGTATTTT.

The chain carries TRBV5-6 and TRBJ2-7; 11 nucleotides align to TRBD1. The germline V gene has CDR1 SGHDT and CDR2 YYEEEE. V lost 3 bases to trimming and J lost 3 bases; unmatched junction nucleotides: 2. CDR3 size: 14 residues. This CDR3 reads CASSWDRGNYEQYF. In DNA form, the CDR3 reads TGTGCCAGCAGCTGGGACAGGGGGAACTACGAGCAGTACTTC.

In its sample, this clone was seen once. The V call is TRBV13, the J call TRBJ2-4; 9 nucleotides agree with TRBD1. Per the germline V gene, CDR1 is PRHDT and CDR2 is FYEKMQ (reference sequence). The length of the CDR3 is 17 residues. After removal of 5 bases from V and 4 bases from J, the junction contained 12 bases not matched to a gene. The CDR3 loop is CASSLTNAGTGKNIQYF. CDR3 nucleotide sequence: TGTGCCAGCAGCCTAACAAATGCCGGGACAGGGAAAAACATTCAGTACTTC.

The rearrangement links TRBV2 to TRBJ1-4; 7 bases align to TRBD1. The CDR3 spans 15 residues. Germline V gene sequence: CDR1 SNHLY, CDR2 FYNNEI. V lost 3 bases to trimming and J lost 4 bases; unmatched junction nucleotides: 5. Written as DNA, the CDR3 is TGTGCCAGCAGTGAGAGACAGGGAGTTAATGAAAAACTGTTTTTT. Its protein is CASSERQGVNEKLFF.

The chain employs TRBV6-5 and TRBJ1-2; TRBD1 aligns across 10 bases. The V gene's germline CDR1 is MNHEY and CDR2 SVGAGI. The CDR3 spans 15 residues. V was pared by 5 bases and J by 7 bases, with 10 bases of the junction left unmatched. The CDR3 here is CASSKGRQGASGYTF. CDR3 DNA: TGTGCCAGCAGTAAGGGCCGACAGGGGGCGTCTGGCTACACCTTC.

This sequence joins TRBV7-2 and TRBJ2-5; TRBD2 aligns across 12 bases. V was pared by 4 bases and J by 0 bases, with 3 bases of the junction left unmatched. The CDR3 runs to 16 residues. Germline-derived CDR1 and CDR2 are SGHTA and FQGNSA. The CDR3 sequence: CASSSTSGGYQETQYF. The CDR3 DNA reads TGTGCCAGCAGCTCTACTAGCGGGGGGTACCAAGAGACCCAGTACTTC.

This chain uses TRBV5-6 with TRBJ1-1; D perhaps matches TRBD1 (5 bases). V was cut by 0 bases and J by 3 bases, with 6 bases left in between. CDR3 length: 13 amino acids. The V gene's germline CDR1 is SGHDT and CDR2 YYEEEE. This chain's CDR3 is CASSLDRYTEAFF. The DNA of the CDR3 is TGTGCCAGCAGCTTGGACAGGTACACTGAAGCTTTCTTT.

The rearrangement joins TRBV6-1 to TRBJ1-2; weak D call: TRBD1 (6 bases). The V gene's germline CDR1 is MNHNS and CDR2 SASEGT. The CDR3 totals 14 residues. Trimming shortened V by 6 bases and J by 2 bases, and 13 bases separated the two germline ends. CDR3 coding DNA: TGTGCCAGCAGCCTCGTCCAGGGGAACTATGGCTACACCTTC. It encodes CASSLVQGNYGYTF.

The V call is TRBV7-2, the J call TRBJ2-3, with 8 bases matching TRBD2. V was clipped by 7 bases and J by 6 bases; unmatched bases: 3. Germline V gene sequence: CDR1 SGHTA, CDR2 FQGNSA. The CDR3 is 12 residues long. The CDR3 protein is CASTRGGDTQYF. CDR3 nucleotide sequence: TGTGCCAGCACCCGGGGGGGGGATACGCAGTATTTT.

The chain combines TRBV6-5 with TRBJ2-7; 11 nucleotides match TRBD1. In germline, CDR1 is MNHEY, CDR2 SVGAGI. This CDR3 is 14 amino acids long. V was clipped by 6 bases and J by 2 bases; unmatched bases: 3. In DNA form, the CDR3 reads TGTGCCAGCAGGGACAGGGGGCTCCCCTACGAGCAGTACTTC. Protein product: CASRDRGLPYEQYF.

J is TRBJ1-1 and V is TRBV5-6, with D uncertain. V gave up 0 bases and J gave up 4 bases, with 10 bases separating them. This CDR3 is built from 14 residues. Germline V lookup: CDR1 SGHDT, CDR2 YYEEEE. The CDR3 reads CASSLGARSTEAFF. DNA of the CDR3: TGTGCCAGCAGCTTGGGAGCTCGGAGCACTGAAGCTTTCTTT.

V is TRBV5-1 and J is TRBJ1-3, with 7 positions matching TRBD1. Trimming at V came to 5 bases and at J to 3 bases, leaving 14 bases not matched to a gene. This CDR3 is built from 17 residues. Germline CDR1 SGHRS, CDR2 YFSETQ. CDR3 protein: CASRATPTGANGNTIYF. The CDR3 bases are TGCGCCAGCAGAGCAACCCCCACAGGGGCCAATGGAAACACCATATATTTT. The full variable domain, completed using reference TRBV5-1 and TRBJ1-3, is KAGVTQTPRYLIKTRGQQVTLSCSPISGHRSVSWYQQTPGQGLQFLFEYFSETQRNKGNFPGRFSGRQFSNSRSEMNVSTLELGDSALYLCASRATPTGANGNTIYFGEGSWLTVV.